Below, 31 T cell receptor beta chains from the same sample are listed, as sequenced in a study of shared clonotypes between healthy human individuals. TCRdb keeps only in-frame clones here, not all; method: immunoSEQ multiplex PCR. The table records approximately 2.5 million clones, around 94% of them present only once. Sequences were obtained from naive CD4+ T cells sorted from blood. The subset here: CD45RA+ positively selected. These TCRs come from a man younger than 35 in good health.

The V gene is TRBV9, the J gene TRBJ2-5, with D possibly being TRBD1 or TRBD2 (5 bases each). V lost 0 bases to trimming and J lost 2 bases, with 14 bases between them. Per germline, CDR1 SGDLS and CDR2 YYNGEE. CDR3 length equals 16 residues. Here the CDR3 reads CASSVDAQEGQETQYF. The CDR3 bases are TGTGCCAGCAGCGTAGATGCCCAAGAGGGGCAAGAGACCCAGTACTTC.

On this clone itself: At the DNA level, this CDR3 is encoded by other sequences in the same sample as well. CDR3 nucleotides: TGCGCCAGCAGCCAGGACAGAGGGGAGACCCAGTACTTC. Amino acids: CASSQDRGETQYF. The chain couples TRBV4-3 to TRBJ2-5; D may be TRBD1 (6 bases). The CDR3 runs 13 residues. Trimming shortened V by 3 bases and J by 5 bases, and 10 bases separated the two germline ends. The germline V gene encodes CDR1 LGHNA and CDR2 YSLEER.

V gene TRBV7-2 combines with J gene TRBJ2-2, with TRBD2 identical over 9 bases. The CDR3 is made up of 15 amino acids. Germline V lookup: CDR1 SGHTA, CDR2 FQGNSA. V trimming: 6 bases; J trimming: 1 base; junction bases outside the gene matches: 3. DNA for the CDR3: TGTGCCAGCAGTGGGACTAGCAGGAACACCGGGGAGCTGTTTTTT. Translated: CASSGTSRNTGELFF. Using reference TRBV7-2 and TRBJ2-2 for the parts outside the CDR3, the full variable domain is GAGVSQSPSNKVTEKGKDVELRCDPISGHTALYWYRQSLGQGLEFLIYFQGNSAPDKSGLPSDRFSAERTGGSVSTLTIQRTQQEDSAVYLCASSGTSRNTGELFFGEGSRLTVL.

A single count supports this clone. V and J are TRBV4-3 and TRBJ2-7, with no clear D. Deletions cut 8 bases from V and 1 base from J, with 3 bases between. This CDR3 is built from 10 residues. Germline V gene data show CDR1 as LGHNA and CDR2 as YSLEER. The CDR3 spells CASGSYEQYF. CDR3 in DNA: TGCGCCAGCGGGTCCTACGAGCAGTACTTC.

The V gene is TRBV6-5, the J gene TRBJ2-1, with a possible D match to TRBD2 (5 bases). The CDR3 is 13 residues long. Germline CDR1 and CDR2: MNHEY and SVGAGI. V was trimmed by 4 bases and J by 5 bases, leaving 9 bases between them. DNA of the CDR3: TGTGCCAGCAGTTTATGGGGAGACAATGAGCAGTTCTTC. Translating it yields CASSLWGDNEQFF.

The V gene is TRBV19, the J gene TRBJ2-5, with D possibly being TRBD1 or TRBD2 (5 bases each). Between the trimmed V and J ends, which lost 1 base and 5 bases, there was a span of 8 bases. Looked up from germline, CDR1 is LNHDA and CDR2 is SQIVND (reference sequence). The CDR3 contains 13 residues. The CDR3 DNA follows: TGTGCCAGTAGTATAGGGGGGTCGGAGACCCAGTACTTC. Amino acids: CASSIGGSETQYF.

The chain recombines TRBV11-1 with TRBJ1-1; 9 bases map to TRBD1. The CDR3 has 12 residues. The junction had 2 bases not matched to a gene; V was cut back by 1 base and J by 11 bases. From germline, CDR1 is SGHAT and CDR2 FQDESV (reference sequence). CDR3 protein: CASSLVQGAAFF. CDR3 sequence (DNA): TGTGCCAGCAGCTTAGTACAGGGGGCGGCTTTCTTT.

V and J are TRBV5-4 and TRBJ1-1, with D tentatively TRBD1 (6 bases). The CDR3 is 14 residues long. V shed 4 bases and J shed 1 base, with 11 bases lying between them. Germline CDR1 reads SGHNT; CDR2 reads YYREEE (reference sequence). CDR3 amino acids: CASSRGTENTEAFF. Written as DNA, the CDR3 is TGTGCCAGCAGCAGGGGGACCGAGAACACTGAAGCTTTCTTT.

This chain links TRBV7-9 with TRBJ1-4; no definite D call. Trimming took 5 bases from V and 5 from J, leaving 9 bases between them. The germline gives CDR1 SEHNR, CDR2 FQNEAQ (reference sequence). The CDR3 has 13 amino acids. CDR3 sequence: CASSVDANEKLFF. CDR3 nucleotides: TGTGCCAGCAGCGTGGACGCAAATGAAAAACTGTTTTTT.

V usage is TRBV28 and J usage is TRBJ1-3, with no clear D. The germline V gene encodes CDR1 MDHEN and CDR2 SYDVKM. V lost 2 bases and J lost 6, with 5 bases in between. This CDR3 comprises 12 residues. The CDR3 sequence is CASSLGQNTIYF. The CDR3 DNA reads as TGTGCCAGCAGTTTAGGTCAAAACACCATATATTTT.

The chain uses TRBV5-4 and TRBJ2-7; 13 bases are a match to TRBD2. CDR1 and CDR2 (germline): SGHNT, YYREEE (reference sequence). The CDR3 is 17 residues long. J lost 2 bases, V lost 1 base, and 6 bases had no gene match. CDR3 DNA sequence: TGTGCCAGCAGCTTGTCCGGACTAGCGGGGGCACCCTACGAGCAGTACTTC. The encoded protein is CASSLSGLAGAPYEQYF.

This chain joins TRBV28 and TRBJ1-4; D is unresolved. V lost 5 bases, J lost 0 bases, and 7 bases lay in between. Per germline, CDR1 MDHEN and CDR2 SYDVKM. The CDR3 extends over 14 amino acids. The CDR3 DNA reads TGTGCCAGCAGTAGTAGGGCAACTAATGAAAAACTGTTTTTT. It encodes CASSSRATNEKLFF.

This sequence joins TRBV9 and TRBJ2-3; D is ambiguous. Germline V gives CDR1 SGDLS, CDR2 YYNGEE. The CDR3 length is 14 residues. V was cut by 1 base and J by 5 bases, with 11 bases left in between. The CDR3 nucleotides are TGTGCCAGCAGCGTAAGGGTAGTAGGAGATACGCAGTATTTT. Protein product: CASSVRVVGDTQYF.

As DNA, the CDR3 is TGTGCCAGCAGCTTAAGAGGATTTAATGAAAAACTGTTTTTT. Protein: CASSLRGFNEKLFF. This sequence joins TRBV7-9 and TRBJ1-4, with unresolved D. Looked up from germline, CDR1 is SEHNR and CDR2 is FQNEAQ (reference sequence). The ends were cut back, 2 bases at V and 4 bases at J, with 8 bases in the middle. The CDR3 loop spans 14 amino acids.

The rearrangement links TRBV28 to TRBJ1-4; unclear D gene. Germline V lookup: CDR1 MDHEN, CDR2 SYDVKM. The CDR3 consists of 16 residues. Trimming pared 2 bases from V and 0 bases from J, leaving 10 bases between. The CDR3 reads CASSLPSGATNEKLFF. The CDR3 DNA reads TGTGCCAGCAGTTTACCCTCGGGAGCAACTAATGAAAAACTGTTTTTT.

J is TRBJ1-1 and V is TRBV6-5; tentative D call: TRBD1 (6 bases). Trimming removed 5 bases at V and 10 bases at J, with 14 bases between. This CDR3 has 12 amino acids. Germline assignment: CDR1 MNHEY and CDR2 SVGAGI. CDR3 residues: CASSPFRGIAFF. In nucleotides, the CDR3 is TGTGCCAGCAGTCCCTTTAGGGGGATAGCTTTCTTT.

This clone was picked up one time. The chain has TRBV29-1 and TRBJ2-3, with 14 nucleotides matching TRBD2. The CDR3 contains 16 residues. Trimming cost V 4 bases and J 4 bases; bases outside gene matches: 7. CDR1 SQVTM and CDR2 ANQGSEA come from the germline V gene. CDR3 sequence (DNA): TGCAGCGTTGGCGGACTAGCGGGGGGCCAGGCAGATACGCAGTATTTT. It yields the protein CSVGGLAGGQADTQYF.

As regards this clone: The same CDR3 arises from other DNA sequences in this sample as well. This CDR3 reads CASSLGQVITGELFF. In DNA, the CDR3 is TGTGCCAGCAGCTTGGGACAGGTTATCACCGGGGAGCTGTTTTTT. The V call is TRBV5-6, the J call TRBJ2-2; tentatively, D is TRBD1 (6 bases). The CDR3 spans 15 residues. Germline V gives CDR1 SGHDT, CDR2 YYEEEE. Between the trimmed V and J ends, which lost 0 bases and 4 bases, there was a span of 10 bases. Full variable domain (outside the CDR3, taken from reference TRBV5-6 and TRBJ2-2): DAGVTQSPTHLIKTRGQQVTLRCSPKSGHDTVSWYQQALGQGPQFIFQYYEEEERQRGNFPDRFSGHQFPNYSSELNVNALLLGDSALYLCASSLGQVITGELFFGEGSRLTVL.

This chain connects TRBV7-9 to TRBJ1-2; D is undetermined. Germline CDR1 SEHNR, CDR2 FQNEAQ (reference sequence). The CDR3 covers 16 residues. Trimming pared 5 bases from V and 0 bases from J, leaving 16 bases between. The CDR3 is CASSAPTRSPNYGYTF. CDR3 coding DNA: TGTGCCAGCAGCGCGCCAACCAGGAGCCCTAACTATGGCTACACCTTC.

The chain combines TRBV7-9 with TRBJ2-7; TRBD2 matches at 8 bases. V was clipped by 3 bases and J by 2 bases; unmatched bases: 3. This CDR3 contains 14 residues. CDR1 is SEHNR, CDR2 FQNEAQ, per germline (reference sequence). The chain's CDR3 is CASSFPAGAYEQYF. CDR3 nucleotide sequence: TGTGCCAGCAGCTTTCCAGCGGGAGCCTACGAGCAGTACTTC.

This chain joins TRBV5-1 and TRBJ2-5; 9 bases fit TRBD2. Germline V lookup: CDR1 SGHRS, CDR2 YFSETQ. With V trimmed by 4 bases and J by 5 bases, 6 bases remained unmatched. The CDR3 extends over 14 amino acids. The CDR3 DNA is TGCGCCAGCAGCCCGGGACTAGCTGCTGAGACCCAGTACTTC. It codes for CASSPGLAAETQYF.

The chain combines TRBV7-6 with TRBJ1-2; D is possibly TRBD1 (5 bases). CDR1 and CDR2 from the germline V gene are SGHVS and FNYEAQ. The CDR3 extends over 14 amino acids. V gave up 5 bases and J gave up 6 bases, with 16 bases separating them. CDR3 residues: CASSGISGSDGYTF. For the CDR3, the DNA is TGTGCCAGCAGCGGTATATCAGGGTCAGATGGCTACACCTTC.

About this clone: One end of the junction varies from germline; a read error may be responsible. The sample carries other DNA sequences with the same CDR3. V gene TRBV28 combines with J gene TRBJ1-3; possible D gene TRBD1, 5 bases. CDR3 length: 13 residues. Germline CDR1 and CDR2: MDHEN and SYDVKM. The CDR3, as DNA: TGCGCCTCCCGGGGCAGCTCTGGAAACACCATATATTTT. It encodes CASRGSSGNTIYF.

The V and J genes are TRBV5-6 and TRBJ1-4; no clear D gene. This CDR3 has 13 amino acids. The germline V gene encodes CDR1 SGHDT and CDR2 YYEEEE. V lost 0 bases and J 8 bases, leaving 8 bases between the germline ends. The CDR3 DNA reads as TGTGCCAGCAGCTTGGTGTCAGCGGAAAAACTGTTTTTT. It translates to CASSLVSAEKLFF.

The chain couples TRBV19 to TRBJ2-7; D ambiguous. The V end was cut by 3 bases, the J end by 2 bases, with 14 bases between. This CDR3 has 15 amino acids. Germline V lookup: CDR1 LNHDA, CDR2 SQIVND (reference sequence). The CDR3 spells CASSISLRTTYEQYF. The DNA of the CDR3 is TGTGCCAGTAGTATCTCACTGCGTACGACCTACGAGCAGTACTTC.

The chain couples TRBV7-8 to TRBJ1-2; D might be TRBD1 (6 bases). This CDR3 is built from 12 residues. With 3 bases removed from V and 9 bases from J, the gap between germline ends came to 11 bases. Germline assignment: CDR1 SGHVS and CDR2 FQNEAQ. This chain's CDR3 is CASSLKGVRYTF. DNA for the CDR3: TGTGCCAGCAGCTTGAAGGGGGTTCGCTACACCTTC.

This chain links TRBV7-9 with TRBJ2-3, with 7 positions matching TRBD1. CDR3 length: 12 amino acids. With V trimmed by 5 bases and J by 9 bases, 5 bases remained unmatched. CDR1 is SEHNR and CDR2 is FQNEAQ in the germline V gene (reference sequence). CDR3 sequence reads: CASSPGQRTQYF. The CDR3 nucleotides are TGTGCCAGCAGCCCGGGACAGAGAACGCAGTATTTT.

The J gene is TRBJ2-7, the V gene TRBV6-5; 10 positions agree with TRBD2. Trimming took 6 bases from V and 2 from J; bases not matched to a gene: 7. The CDR3 has 15 residues. Germline CDR1 MNHEY, CDR2 SVGAGI. The CDR3 DNA is TGTGCCAGCAGCCCGGGGGGACTAGCGACCTACGAGCAGTACTTC. Translated: CASSPGGLATYEQYF.

The genes are TRBV30 and TRBJ2-1; D might be TRBD2 (5 bases). V was clipped by 2 bases and J by 7 bases, with 12 bases between them. Germline V lookup: CDR1 GTSNPN, CDR2 SVGIG (reference sequence). The CDR3 runs to 13 residues. The CDR3 protein is CAWSLRVGNEQFF. As DNA, the CDR3 is TGTGCCTGGAGTCTGAGGGTGGGGAATGAGCAGTTCTTC.

This clone was counted once. V is TRBV5-4 and J is TRBJ2-7; possibly TRBD2 for D (5 bases). CDR1 and CDR2 from the germline V gene are SGHNT and YYREEE (reference sequence). This CDR3 spans 15 amino acids. The V end was cut by 3 bases, the J end by 0 bases, with 13 bases between. CDR3 in amino acids: CASSSPGMASYEQYF. CDR3 nucleotide sequence: TGTGCCAGCAGCTCTCCCGGGATGGCCTCCTACGAGCAGTACTTC. The full variable domain, in which reference TRBV5-4 and TRBJ2-7 provide the parts outside the CDR3, is ETGVTQSPTHLIKTRGQQVTLRCSSQSGHNTVSWYQQALGQGPQFIFQYYREEENGRGNFPPRFSGLQFPNYSSELNVNALELDDSALYLCASSSPGMASYEQYFGPGTRLTVT.

This chain links TRBV15 with TRBJ1-3; D is unclear. V gave up 2 bases and J gave up 0 bases, with 11 bases separating them. Germline-derived CDR1 and CDR2 are LNHNV and YYDKDF (reference sequence). CDR3 size: 16 residues. CDR3 nucleotides: TGTGCCACCAGCAGAATCTGGACCACCTCTGGAAACACCATATATTTT. It encodes CATSRIWTTSGNTIYF. Together with reference TRBV15 and TRBJ1-3, the CDR3 gives the full variable domain: DAMVIQNPRYQVTQFGKPVTLSCSQTLNHNVMYWYQQKSSQAPKLLFHYYDKDFNNEADTPDNFQSRRPNTSFCFLDIRSPGLGDTAMYLCATSRIWTTSGNTIYFGEGSWLTVV.